This TCR beta chain was found in a study of vaccination and CD4 T cells after COVID-19. Concerning this clonotype itself: Its specificity is unknown.

The sample's treatment: 10-day PBMC culture with coronavirus spike peptide pools or control peptides (ViraFEST assay). Sequenced with the Oncomine TCR Beta short-read assay was DNA taken from cultured CD4+ T cells. TCRdb ran MiXCR on the PCR reads and lists one entry per CDR3 protein. Of around 10,000 distinct CDR3 sequences in the sample, over 60% were seen once. Material for sequencing was CD4+ T cells from blood, cultured in vitro. The receptor's source is a human donor who had recovered from COVID-19.

CDR3 coding DNA: TGCAGTGCTCCTCCTGGGACTAGCCGCTACGAGCAGTACTTC. It specifies CSAPPGTSRYEQYF. V is TRBV20-1 and J is TRBJ2-7, with TRBD2 matching 9 bases. V trimming: 5 bases; J trimming: 3 bases; junction bases outside the gene matches: 8. The germline V gene has CDR1 DFQATT and CDR2 SNEGSKA (reference sequence). This CDR3 contains 14 residues.